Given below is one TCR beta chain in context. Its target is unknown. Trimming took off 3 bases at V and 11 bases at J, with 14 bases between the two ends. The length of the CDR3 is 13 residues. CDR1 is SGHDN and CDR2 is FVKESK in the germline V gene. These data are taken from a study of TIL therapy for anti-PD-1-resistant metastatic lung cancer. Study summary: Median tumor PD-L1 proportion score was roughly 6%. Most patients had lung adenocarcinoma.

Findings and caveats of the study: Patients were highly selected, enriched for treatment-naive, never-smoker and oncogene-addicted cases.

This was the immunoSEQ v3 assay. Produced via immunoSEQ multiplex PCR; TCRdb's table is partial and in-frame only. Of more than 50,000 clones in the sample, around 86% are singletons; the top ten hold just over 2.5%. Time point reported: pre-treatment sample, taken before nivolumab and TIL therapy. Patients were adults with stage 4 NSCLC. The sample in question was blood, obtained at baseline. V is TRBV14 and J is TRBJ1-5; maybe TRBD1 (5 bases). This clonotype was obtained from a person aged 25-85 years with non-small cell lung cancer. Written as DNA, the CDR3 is TGTGCCAGCAGCCAGGGGGGTAGAGGGACCCAGCATTTT. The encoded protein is CASSQGGRGTQHF.